A selection of T cell receptor beta chains follows, all from one sample in a study of T cell responses to AZD1222 COVID-19 vaccine. TCRdb's table, derived via immunoSEQ multiplex PCR, lists solely in-frame clones and lacks some. The sample holds 120,000 or so clones, 80% to 90% seen once. Sequencing was performed on peripheral blood, taken on day 0 of AZD1222 vaccination. The receptors shown here come from an adult in good health. Each CDR3 is given with its conserved first and last residue. The D gene is left open where the match is weak. Only part of the rows carry a size: once, few, many, or a class if the clone is expanded.

cdr3_aa,cdr3_nt,j_call,d_call,clone_size,v_call
CASTVGREQYF,TGTGCCAGCACCGTTGGGCGCGAGCAGTACTTC,TRBJ2-7,-,-,TRBV5-4
CSVNLAGNTEAFF,TGCAGCGTTAACCTTGCGGGGAACACTGAAGCTTTCTTT,TRBJ1-1,-,-,TRBV29-1
CASSSRTDYGYTF,TGTGCCAGCAGCTCACGTACGGATTATGGCTACACCTTC,TRBJ1-2,-,few,TRBV11-3
CASSARQGRYGYTF,TGTGCCAGCAGCGCACGACAGGGGCGCTATGGCTACACCTTC,TRBJ1-2,TRBD1,few,TRBV9
CASSDRGGPTYEQYF,TGTGCCAGCAGCGACCGGGGAGGCCCAACGTACGAGCAGTACTTC,TRBJ2-7,-,-,TRBV14
CASSLFRDRVWEQYF,TGTGCCAGCAGCTTATTTCGGGACAGGGTATGGGAGCAGTACTTC,TRBJ2-7,TRBD1,once,TRBV11-1
CASSAASIWSNYGYTF,TGTGCCAGCAGTGCGGCGTCCATTTGGAGTAACTATGGCTACACCTTC,TRBJ1-2,-,-,TRBV28
CASTHTGGGTNEKLFF,TGTGCCAGCACCCACACAGGGGGCGGGACTAATGAAAAACTGTTTTTT,TRBJ1-4,TRBD1,-,TRBV6-6
CASRGADGNTIYF,TGTGCCAGCAGGGGGGCAGATGGAAACACCATATATTTT,TRBJ1-3,-,-,TRBV27
CASSGEADYYDEQYF,TGTGCCAGCAGCGGTGAAGCGGACTACTACGACGAGCAGTACTTC,TRBJ2-7,-,-,TRBV28
CASSIGLGRQGPLLTGELFF,TGTGCCAGTAGTATAGGCCTGGGACGACAGGGCCCCTTATTAACCGGGGAGCTGTTTTTT,TRBJ2-2,TRBD1,once,TRBV19
CASSGGTVPYEQYF,TGTGCCAGCAGTGGCGGGACGGTACCCTACGAGCAGTACTTC,TRBJ2-7,-,-,TRBV2
CSVEADRGLYEQYF,TGCAGCGTTGAAGCAGACAGGGGGCTCTACGAGCAGTACTTC,TRBJ2-7,TRBD1,-,TRBV29-1
CASSPTGVGQPQHF,TGTGCCAGCTCACCGACGGGGGTAGGTCAGCCCCAGCATTTT,TRBJ1-5,-,-,TRBV18
CASSPVLTLEETQYF,TGCGCCAGCAGCCCGGTATTAACGCTAGAAGAGACCCAGTACTTC,TRBJ2-5,-,-,TRBV4-1
CASKVSGMNTEAFF,TGTGCCAGCAAGGTTTCGGGTATGAACACTGAAGCTTTCTTT,TRBJ1-1,-,-,TRBV7-3
CASSLAGASTDTQYF,TGTGCCAGCAGTTTAGCAGGGGCCAGCACAGATACGCAGTATTTT,TRBJ2-3,-,-,TRBV28
CASSPPARAGETQYF,TGTGCCAGCTCACCACCTGCCAGGGCGGGGGAGACCCAGTACTTC,TRBJ2-5,-,-,TRBV18
CAWSVGYYGYTF,TGTGCCTGGAGTGTCGGGTACTATGGCTACACCTTC,TRBJ1-2,-,-,TRBV30
CASRGVSNQPQHF,TGTGCCAGCAGAGGGGTTAGCAATCAGCCCCAGCATTTT,TRBJ1-5,-,-,TRBV6-6
CASTTARGLGYTF,TGTGCCAGCACCACCGCCAGGGGGCTCGGCTACACCTTC,TRBJ1-2,TRBD1,-,TRBV27
CASSLQSGTVYGYTF,TGTGCCAGCAGCCTCCAATCCGGGACGGTATATGGCTACACCTTC,TRBJ1-2,-,once,TRBV14
CASSIMGLDNAGELFF,TGTGCCAGTAGTATTATGGGACTAGATAATGCCGGGGAGCTGTTTTTT,TRBJ2-2,TRBD2,-,TRBV19
CASSEHGDQPQHF,TGTGCCAGCAGTGAACACGGGGATCAGCCCCAGCATTTT,TRBJ1-5,-,-,TRBV2
CASTARQDYEKLFF,TGTGCCAGCACCGCTCGCCAGGATTATGAAAAACTGTTTTTT,TRBJ1-4,-,-,TRBV6-5
CASSMNREETQYF,TGTGCCAGTAGTATGAACAGGGAGGAGACCCAGTACTTC,TRBJ2-5,-,few,TRBV19
CSVEDLGTQGNTIYF,TGCAGCGTTGAAGATCTAGGGACACAAGGAAACACCATATATTTT,TRBJ1-3,-,-,TRBV29-1
CSVLLPPLHF,TGCAGCGTCCTATTACCACCCCTCCACTTT,TRBJ1-6,-,-,TRBV29-1
CASSFGPNRGYTF,TGTGCCAGCAGTTTTGGTCCGAATAGGGGCTACACCTTC,TRBJ1-2,-,many,TRBV12-3/TRBV12-4
CASSGQIGRPQHF,TGTGCCAGCAGCGGACAGATCGGGCGGCCCCAGCATTTT,TRBJ1-5,-,-,TRBV7-9
CASSFRPTGRYSNQPQHF,TGTGCCAGCAGTTTCCGCCCTACAGGAAGATATAGCAATCAGCCCCAGCATTTT,TRBJ1-5,-,-,TRBV27
CASTHYSSGANVLTF,TGTGCCAGCACCCACTACAGCTCTGGGGCCAACGTCCTGACTTTC,TRBJ2-6,-,-,TRBV11-3
CASSFLPGASSYEQYF,TGTGCCAGCAGCTTCCTTCCCGGGGCTAGCTCCTACGAGCAGTACTTC,TRBJ2-7,-,-,TRBV11-3
CASSSGPVSYNEQFF,TGTGCCAGCAGTAGCGGGCCTGTCTCCTACAATGAGCAGTTCTTC,TRBJ2-1,TRBD2,-,TRBV5-5
CASSLGQNNQPQHF,TGTGCCAGCAGCTTGGGTCAAAACAATCAGCCCCAGCATTTT,TRBJ1-5,-,-,TRBV5-6
CASSDAGQGSSNQPQHF,TGTGCCAGCAGTGACGCGGGACAGGGGTCAAGCAATCAGCCCCAGCATTTT,TRBJ1-5,TRBD1,-,TRBV6-4
CASSLAHSGFHYEQYF,TGTGCCAGCAGCTTAGCCCACTCCGGGTTCCACTACGAGCAGTACTTC,TRBJ2-7,-,-,TRBV7-4
CASSPPISSEQYF,TGTGCCAGCAGCCCGCCCATATCGAGCGAGCAGTACTTC,TRBJ2-7,-,-,TRBV11-3
CATSGTAGTDTQYF,TGTGCCACCAGTGGGACGGCCGGCACAGATACGCAGTATTTT,TRBJ2-3,-,-,TRBV24-1
CASSYEFMNTEAFF,TGTGCCAGCAGTTACGAGTTCATGAACACTGAAGCTTTCTTT,TRBJ1-1,-,-,TRBV6-5
CASSIRQDRKLTNYGYTF,TGTGCCAGCAGCATCCGCCAGGACAGGAAACTCACTAACTATGGCTACACCTTC,TRBJ1-2,-,-,TRBV21-1